This T cell receptor (beta chain) derives from a study of shared clonotypes between healthy human individuals. Study summary: Three plates each covered CD4 naive and memory; CD8 naive two, CD8 memory one.

Some clones are missing from TCRdb's copy, which holds only in-frame ones; the method was immunoSEQ multiplex PCR. The table includes roughly 2 million clones, around 96% detected once. As concerns this clone: Its target is not known.

Study observations and caveats: Lower generation probabilities were found for non-shared clonotypes than for those shared by all four donors. It was observed that 5% to 6% of naive CD4 clonotypes were shared across several donors.

Naive CD8 populations comprised CD45RO-negative cells positively selected for CCR7, excluding terminally differentiated effector memory CD45RA+ cells. There were only Caucasian adults among the donors, and all lived in Nashville, Tennessee. This CDR3 has 14 residues. Trimming removed 0 bases at V and 6 bases at J, with 10 bases between. Per germline, CDR1 SGDLS and CDR2 YYNGEE. What was sequenced was naive CD8+ T cells sorted from blood. The clonotype originates from a man between 18 and 35 years old in good health. V usage is TRBV9 and J usage is TRBJ2-1; D gene unclear. CDR3: CASSVVEEFNEQFF. The DNA for the CDR3 is TGTGCCAGCAGCGTAGTAGAGGAGTTCAATGAGCAGTTCTTC.